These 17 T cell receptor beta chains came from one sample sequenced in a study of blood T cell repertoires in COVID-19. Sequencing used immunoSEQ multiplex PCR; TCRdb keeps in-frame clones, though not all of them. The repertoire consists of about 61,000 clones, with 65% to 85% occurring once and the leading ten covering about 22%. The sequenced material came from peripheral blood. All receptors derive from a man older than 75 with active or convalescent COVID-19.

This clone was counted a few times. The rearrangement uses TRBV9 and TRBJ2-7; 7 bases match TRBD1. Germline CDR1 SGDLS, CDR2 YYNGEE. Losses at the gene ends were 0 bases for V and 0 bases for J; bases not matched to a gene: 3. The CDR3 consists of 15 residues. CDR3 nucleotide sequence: TGTGCCAGCAGCGTAGCGACAGGGAGCTCCTACGAGCAGTACTTC. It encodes CASSVATGSSYEQYF.

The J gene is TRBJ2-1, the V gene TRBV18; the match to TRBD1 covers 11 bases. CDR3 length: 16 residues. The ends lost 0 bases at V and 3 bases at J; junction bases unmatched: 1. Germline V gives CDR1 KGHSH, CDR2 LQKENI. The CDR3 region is CASSPPGTGGYNEQFF. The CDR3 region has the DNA TGTGCCAGCTCACCACCCGGGACAGGGGGCTACAATGAGCAGTTCTTC.

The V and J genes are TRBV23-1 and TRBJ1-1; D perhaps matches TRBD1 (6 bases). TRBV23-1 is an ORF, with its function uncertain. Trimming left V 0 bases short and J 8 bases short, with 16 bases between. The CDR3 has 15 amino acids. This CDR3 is CASSQSGTGREEAFF. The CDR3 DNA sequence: TGCGCCAGCAGTCAATCGGGAACAGGGAGGGAGGAAGCTTTCTTT.

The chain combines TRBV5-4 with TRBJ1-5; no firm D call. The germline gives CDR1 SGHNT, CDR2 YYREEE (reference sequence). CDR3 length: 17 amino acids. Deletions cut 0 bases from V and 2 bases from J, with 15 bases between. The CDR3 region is CASSLGGSANGNQPQHF. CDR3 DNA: TGTGCCAGCAGCTTGGGCGGTTCGGCAAACGGCAATCAGCCCCAGCATTTT.

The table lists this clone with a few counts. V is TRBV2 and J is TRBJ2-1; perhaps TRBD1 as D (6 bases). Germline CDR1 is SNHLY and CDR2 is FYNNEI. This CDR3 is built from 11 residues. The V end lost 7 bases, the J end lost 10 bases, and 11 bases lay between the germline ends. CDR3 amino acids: CASIRGGEQFF. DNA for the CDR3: TGTGCCAGCATCAGGGGCGGGGAGCAGTTCTTC.

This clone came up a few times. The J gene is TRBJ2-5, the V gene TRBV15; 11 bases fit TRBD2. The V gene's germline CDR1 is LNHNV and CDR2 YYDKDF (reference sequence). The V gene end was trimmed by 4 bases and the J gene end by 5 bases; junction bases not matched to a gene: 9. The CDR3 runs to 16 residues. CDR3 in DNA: TGTGCCACCAGCAACCGACTACTAGCGGGGGAGGAGACCCAGTACTTC. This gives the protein CATSNRLLAGEETQYF.

The CDR3 coding sequence is TGCGCCAGCAGCCTGGAGAGCCGCACAGATACGCAGTATTTT. Translation gives CASSLESRTDTQYF. The chain couples TRBV4-1 to TRBJ2-3; D unresolved. Germline CDR1 reads MGHRA; CDR2 reads YSYEKL. The CDR3 loop spans 14 amino acids. Trimming left V 4 bases short and J 1 base short, with 9 bases between.

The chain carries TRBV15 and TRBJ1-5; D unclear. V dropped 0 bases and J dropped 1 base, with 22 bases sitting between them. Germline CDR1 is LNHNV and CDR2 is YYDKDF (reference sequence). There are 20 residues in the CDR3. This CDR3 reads CATSRDGIRGGIGSNQPQHF. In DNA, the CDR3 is TGTGCCACCAGCAGAGATGGTATCAGAGGAGGGATAGGAAGCAATCAGCCCCAGCATTTT.

The CDR3 DNA follows: TGTGCCAGCAGTTCCACCCCCAGCAATGAGCAGTTCTTC. Translated: CASSSTPSNEQFF. The chain has TRBV12-3 or TRBV12-4 and TRBJ2-1; D is unresolved. The germline V and J ends were trimmed by 4 bases and 6 bases, with 10 bases remaining between them. This CDR3 has 13 amino acids.

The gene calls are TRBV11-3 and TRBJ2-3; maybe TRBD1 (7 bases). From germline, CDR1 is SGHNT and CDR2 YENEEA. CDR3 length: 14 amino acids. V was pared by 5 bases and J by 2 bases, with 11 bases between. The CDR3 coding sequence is TGTGCCAGCAGCGCGGGACAGCTCACAGATACGCAGTATTTT. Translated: CASSAGQLTDTQYF.

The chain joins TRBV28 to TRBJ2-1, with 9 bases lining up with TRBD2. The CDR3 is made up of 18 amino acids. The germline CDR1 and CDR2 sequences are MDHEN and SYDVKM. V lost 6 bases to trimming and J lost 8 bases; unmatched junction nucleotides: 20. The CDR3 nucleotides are TGTGCCAGCAGCTTGCCCCTCGATAGCGGGAGTCCTCGAGATGAGCAGTTCTTC. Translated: CASSLPLDSGSPRDEQFF. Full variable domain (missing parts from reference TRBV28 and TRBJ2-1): DVKVTQSSRYLVKRTGEKVFLECVQDMDHENMFWYRQDPGLGLRLIYFSYDVKMKEKGDIPEGYSVSREKKERFSLILESASTNQTSMYLCASSLPLDSGSPRDEQFFGPGTRLTVL.

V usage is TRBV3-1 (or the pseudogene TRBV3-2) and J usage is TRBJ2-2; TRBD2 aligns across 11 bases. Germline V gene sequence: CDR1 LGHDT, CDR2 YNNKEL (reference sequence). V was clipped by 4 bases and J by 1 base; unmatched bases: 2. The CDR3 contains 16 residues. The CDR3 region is CASSPGLAGNTGELFF. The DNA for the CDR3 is TGTGCCAGCAGCCCTGGACTAGCGGGGAACACCGGGGAGCTGTTTTTT.

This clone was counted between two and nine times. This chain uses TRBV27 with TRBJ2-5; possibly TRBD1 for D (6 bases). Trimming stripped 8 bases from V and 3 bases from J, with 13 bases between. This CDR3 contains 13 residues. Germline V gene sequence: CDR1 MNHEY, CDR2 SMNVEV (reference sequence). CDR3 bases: TGTGCCAGCGGAACCAACAGGGAAGAGACCCAGTACTTC. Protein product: CASGTNREETQYF.

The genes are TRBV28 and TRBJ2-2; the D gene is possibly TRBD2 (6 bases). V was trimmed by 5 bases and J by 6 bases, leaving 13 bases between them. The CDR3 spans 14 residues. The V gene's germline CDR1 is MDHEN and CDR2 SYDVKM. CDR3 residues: CASSLHGGAGELFF. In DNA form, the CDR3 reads TGTGCCAGCAGTCTACACGGCGGGGCCGGGGAGCTGTTTTTT.

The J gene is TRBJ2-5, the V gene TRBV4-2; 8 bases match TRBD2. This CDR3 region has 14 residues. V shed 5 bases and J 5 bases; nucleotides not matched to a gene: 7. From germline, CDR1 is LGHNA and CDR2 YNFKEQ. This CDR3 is CASSGSGSVETQYF. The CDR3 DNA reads TGTGCCAGCAGCGGGAGCGGGAGTGTGGAGACCCAGTACTTC.

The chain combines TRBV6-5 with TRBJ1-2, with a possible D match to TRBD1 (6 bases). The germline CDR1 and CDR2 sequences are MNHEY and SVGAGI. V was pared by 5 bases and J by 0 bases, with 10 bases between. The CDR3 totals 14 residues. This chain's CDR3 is CASSHRDANYGYTF. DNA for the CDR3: TGTGCCAGCAGTCACAGGGATGCTAACTATGGCTACACCTTC.

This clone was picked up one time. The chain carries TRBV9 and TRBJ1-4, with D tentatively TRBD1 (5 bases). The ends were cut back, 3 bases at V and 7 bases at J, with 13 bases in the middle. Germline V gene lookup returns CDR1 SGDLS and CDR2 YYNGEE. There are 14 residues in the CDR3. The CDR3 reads CASSARDGSEKLFF. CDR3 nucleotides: TGTGCCAGCAGCGCGCGGGACGGATCTGAAAAACTGTTTTTT. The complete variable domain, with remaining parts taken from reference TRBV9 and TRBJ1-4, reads DSGVTQTPKHLITATGQRVTLRCSPRSGDLSVYWYQQSLDQGLQFLIQYYNGEERAKGNILERFSAQQFPDLHSELNLSSLELGDSALYFCASSARDGSEKLFFGSGTQLSVL.